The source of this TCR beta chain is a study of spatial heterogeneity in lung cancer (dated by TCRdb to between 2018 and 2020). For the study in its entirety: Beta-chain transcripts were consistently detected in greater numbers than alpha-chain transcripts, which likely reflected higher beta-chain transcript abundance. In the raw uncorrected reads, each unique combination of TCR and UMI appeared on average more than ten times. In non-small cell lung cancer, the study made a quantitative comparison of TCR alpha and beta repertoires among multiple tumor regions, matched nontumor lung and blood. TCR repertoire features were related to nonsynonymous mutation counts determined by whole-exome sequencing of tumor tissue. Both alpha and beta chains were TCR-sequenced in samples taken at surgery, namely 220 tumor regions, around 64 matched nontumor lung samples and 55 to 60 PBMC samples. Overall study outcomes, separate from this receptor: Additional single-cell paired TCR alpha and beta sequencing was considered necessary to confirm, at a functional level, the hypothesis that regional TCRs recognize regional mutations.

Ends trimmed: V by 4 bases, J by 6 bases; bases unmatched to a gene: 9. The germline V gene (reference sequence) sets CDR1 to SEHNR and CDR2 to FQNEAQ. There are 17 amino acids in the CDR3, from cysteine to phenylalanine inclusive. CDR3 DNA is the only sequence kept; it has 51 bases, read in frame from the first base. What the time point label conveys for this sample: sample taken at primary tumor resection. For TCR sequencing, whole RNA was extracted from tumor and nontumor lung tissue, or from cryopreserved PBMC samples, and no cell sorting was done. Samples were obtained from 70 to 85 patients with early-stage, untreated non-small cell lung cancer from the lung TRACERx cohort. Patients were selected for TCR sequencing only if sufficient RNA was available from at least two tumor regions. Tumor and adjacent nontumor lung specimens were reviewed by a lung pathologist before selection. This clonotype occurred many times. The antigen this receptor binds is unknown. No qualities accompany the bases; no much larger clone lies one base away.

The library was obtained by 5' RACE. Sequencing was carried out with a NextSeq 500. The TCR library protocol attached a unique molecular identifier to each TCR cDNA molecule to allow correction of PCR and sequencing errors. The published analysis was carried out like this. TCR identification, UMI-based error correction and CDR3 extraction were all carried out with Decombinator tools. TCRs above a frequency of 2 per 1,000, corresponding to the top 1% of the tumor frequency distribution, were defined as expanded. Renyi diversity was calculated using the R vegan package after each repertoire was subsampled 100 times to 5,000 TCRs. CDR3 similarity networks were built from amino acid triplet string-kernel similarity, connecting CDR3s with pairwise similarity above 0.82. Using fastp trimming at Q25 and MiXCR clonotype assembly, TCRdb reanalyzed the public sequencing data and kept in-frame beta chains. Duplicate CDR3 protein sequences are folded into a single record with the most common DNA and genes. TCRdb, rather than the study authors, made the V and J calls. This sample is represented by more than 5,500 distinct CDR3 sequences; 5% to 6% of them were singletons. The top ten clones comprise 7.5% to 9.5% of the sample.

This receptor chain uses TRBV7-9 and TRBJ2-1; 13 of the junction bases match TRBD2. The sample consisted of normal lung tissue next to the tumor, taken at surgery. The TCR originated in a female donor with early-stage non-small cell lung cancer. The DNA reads TGTGCCAGCAGCTCACTAACCGGACTAGCGGGGGTCAATGAGCAGTTCTTC. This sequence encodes CASSSLTGLAGVNEQFF.